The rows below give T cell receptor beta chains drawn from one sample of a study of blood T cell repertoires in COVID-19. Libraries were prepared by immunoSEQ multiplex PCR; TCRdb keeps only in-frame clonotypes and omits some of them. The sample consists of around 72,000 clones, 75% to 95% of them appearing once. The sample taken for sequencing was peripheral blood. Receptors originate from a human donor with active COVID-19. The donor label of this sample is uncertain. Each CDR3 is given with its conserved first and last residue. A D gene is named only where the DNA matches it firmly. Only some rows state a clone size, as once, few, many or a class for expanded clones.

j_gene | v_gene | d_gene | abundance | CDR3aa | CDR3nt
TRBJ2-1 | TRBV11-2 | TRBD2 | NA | CASSVSGRLNEQFF | TGTGCCAGCAGCGTGAGCGGGAGGCTCAATGAGCAGTTCTTC
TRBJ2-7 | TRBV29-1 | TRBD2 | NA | CSVQAGGLNEQYF | TGCAGCGTTCAAGCGGGAGGGCTGAACGAGCAGTACTTC
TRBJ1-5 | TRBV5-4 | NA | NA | CASSSGGSNQPQHF | TGTGCCAGCAGCTCCGGGGGGAGCAATCAGCCCCAGCATTTT
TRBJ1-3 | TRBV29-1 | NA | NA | CSVVPPGTGNTIYF | TGCAGCGTTGTTCCCCCAGGAACTGGAAACACCATATATTTT
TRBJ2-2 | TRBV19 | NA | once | CASSIPRGRRLLAANTGELFF | TGTGCCAGTAGTATACCCAGGGGGCGTAGGCTTCTAGCGGCAAACACCGGGGAGCTGTTTTTT
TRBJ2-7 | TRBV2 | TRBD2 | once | CASRPSGSSYEQYF | TGTGCCAGCAGACCAAGCGGGAGCTCCTACGAGCAGTACTTC
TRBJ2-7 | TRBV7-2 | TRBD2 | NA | CASSLPGGLVEQYF | TGTGCCAGCAGCTTGCCGGGAGGGCTTGTGGAGCAGTACTTC
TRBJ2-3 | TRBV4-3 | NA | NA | CASSQELSGTQYF | TGCGCCAGCAGCCAAGAATTGAGCGGTACGCAGTATTTT
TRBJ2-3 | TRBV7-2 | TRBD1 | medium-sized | CASSPDRGLTDTQYF | TGTGCCAGCAGCCCCGACAGGGGTCTCACAGATACGCAGTATTTT
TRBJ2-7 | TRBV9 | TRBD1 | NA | CASSRTQGANEQYF | TGTGCCAGCAGCAGGACACAGGGGGCCAACGAGCAGTACTTC
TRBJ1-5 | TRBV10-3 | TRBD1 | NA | CAISEGTGKDNQPQHF | TGTGCCATCAGTGAAGGGACAGGGAAAGACAATCAGCCCCAGCATTTT
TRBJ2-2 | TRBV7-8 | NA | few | CASSLGEIGAGTGELFF | TGTGCCAGCAGCTTAGGAGAGATCGGTGCCGGGACCGGGGAGCTGTTTTTT
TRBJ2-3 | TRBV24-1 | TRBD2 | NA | CATSPHGLAGVDTQYF | TGTGCCACCAGTCCCCATGGACTAGCGGGAGTAGATACGCAGTATTTT
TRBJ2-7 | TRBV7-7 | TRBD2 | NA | CASSSGRAGGPYEQYF | TGTGCCAGCAGCTCCGGTCGGGCGGGAGGACCGTACGAGCAGTACTTC
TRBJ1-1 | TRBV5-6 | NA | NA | CASSWWIGAQATEAFF | TGTGCCAGCAGTTGGTGGATCGGCGCCCAGGCCACTGAAGCTTTCTTT
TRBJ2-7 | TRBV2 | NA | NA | CASRRSVGEAQYF | TGTGCCAGCAGACGGAGCGTGGGGGAGGCGCAGTACTTC
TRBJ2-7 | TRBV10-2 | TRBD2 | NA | CASSGGGLAYEQYF | TGCGCCAGCAGTGGGGGTGGACTAGCCTACGAGCAGTACTTC
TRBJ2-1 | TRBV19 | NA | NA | CASSTRGYNEQFF | TGTGCCAGTAGTACACGGGGGTACAATGAGCAGTTCTTC
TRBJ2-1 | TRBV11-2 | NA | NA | CASSTLTGNEQFF | TGTGCCAGCAGCACCTTAACAGGGAATGAGCAGTTCTTC
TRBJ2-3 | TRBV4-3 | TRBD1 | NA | CASSQDGTGVDTQYF | TGCGCCAGCAGCCAGGACGGGACAGGGGTAGATACGCAGTATTTT
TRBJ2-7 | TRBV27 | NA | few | CASRREDEQYF | TGTGCCAGCCGCAGGGAGGACGAGCAGTACTTC
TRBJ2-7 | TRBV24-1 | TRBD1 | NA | CATSESTWTGEGSYEQYF | TGTGCCACCAGTGAAAGCACCTGGACAGGGGAAGGCTCCTACGAGCAGTACTTC
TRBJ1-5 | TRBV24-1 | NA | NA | CATSVSGEQPQHF | TGTGCCACCAGTGTTTCAGGGGAACAGCCCCAGCATTTT
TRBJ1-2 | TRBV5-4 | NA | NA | CASSAAQGSNYGYTF | TGTGCCAGCAGCGCGGCACAGGGATCTAACTATGGCTACACCTTC
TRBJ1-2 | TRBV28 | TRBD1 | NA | CASSLADRGYGYTF | TGTGCCAGCAGTCTAGCGGACAGGGGGTATGGCTACACCTTC
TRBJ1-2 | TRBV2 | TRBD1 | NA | CASSENPTGVYGYTF | TGTGCCAGCAGTGAAAACCCGACAGGGGTCTATGGCTACACCTTC
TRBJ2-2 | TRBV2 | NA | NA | CASTPPGGMNTGELFF | TGTGCCAGCACCCCCCCAGGGGGGATGAACACCGGGGAGCTGTTTTTT
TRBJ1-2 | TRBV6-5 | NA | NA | CASCPMQNYGYTF | TGTGCCAGCTGCCCCATGCAGAACTATGGCTACACCTTC
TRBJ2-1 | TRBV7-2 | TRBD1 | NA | CASSPGQGARNEQFF | TGTGCCAGCAGCCCGGGACAGGGGGCGCGGAATGAGCAGTTCTTC
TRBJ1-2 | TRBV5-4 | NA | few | CASSPPGGGGYTF | TGTGCCAGCAGCCCCCCGGGGGGAGGAGGCTACACCTTC
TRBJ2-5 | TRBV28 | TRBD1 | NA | CASRPGGLYQETQYF | TGTGCCAGCAGGCCAGGGGGCCTGTACCAAGAGACCCAGTACTTC
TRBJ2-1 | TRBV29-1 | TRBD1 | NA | CSVGQGGYNEQFF | TGCAGCGTTGGACAGGGGGGCTACAATGAGCAGTTCTTC
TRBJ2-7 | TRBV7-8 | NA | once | CASSFRAIGSAHTYEQYF | TGTGCCAGCAGCTTCAGGGCCATAGGGTCGGCTCATACCTACGAGCAGTACTTC
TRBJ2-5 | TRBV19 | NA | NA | CASSMGVRETQYF | TGTGCCAGTAGTATGGGAGTTCGGGAGACCCAGTACTTC
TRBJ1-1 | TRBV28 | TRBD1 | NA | CASSLYTGGEAFF | TGTGCCAGCAGTTTGTACACAGGGGGGGAAGCTTTCTTT
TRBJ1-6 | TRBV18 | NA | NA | CASSPQGQGDSPLHF | TGTGCCAGCTCACCACAAGGACAAGGAGATTCACCCCTCCACTTT
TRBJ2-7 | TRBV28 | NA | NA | CASSFPGGSYEQYF | TGTGCCAGCAGTTTTCCGGGCGGGTCCTACGAGCAGTACTTC
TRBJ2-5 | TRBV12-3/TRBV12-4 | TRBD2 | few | CASSASGGETQYF | TGTGCCAGCAGTGCGAGCGGGGGGGAGACCCAGTACTTC
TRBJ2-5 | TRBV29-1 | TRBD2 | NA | CSTQRTSGTETQYF | TGCAGCACCCAGAGGACTAGCGGGACGGAGACCCAGTACTTC
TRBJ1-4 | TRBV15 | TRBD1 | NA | CATSRDQQGANEKLFF | TGTGCCACCAGCAGAGATCAACAGGGGGCTAATGAAAAACTGTTTTTT
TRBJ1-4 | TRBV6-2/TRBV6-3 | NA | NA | CASSYTRNEKLFF | TGTGCCAGCAGTTACACAAGAAATGAAAAACTGTTTTTT
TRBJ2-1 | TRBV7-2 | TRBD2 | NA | CASRTSGSGNEQFF | TGTGCCAGCAGGACTAGCGGGAGTGGTAATGAGCAGTTCTTC
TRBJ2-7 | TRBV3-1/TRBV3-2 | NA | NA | CASSQGGHGSYEQYF | TGTGCCAGCAGCCAAGGGGGACACGGCAGCTACGAGCAGTACTTC
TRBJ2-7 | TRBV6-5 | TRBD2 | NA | CASSFSGRSSYEQYF | TGTGCCAGCAGTTTCAGCGGGAGAAGTAGCTACGAGCAGTACTTC
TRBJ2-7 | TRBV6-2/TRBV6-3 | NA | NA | CASSYLASYEQYF | TGTGCCAGCAGTTATCTAGCGTCTTACGAGCAGTACTTC
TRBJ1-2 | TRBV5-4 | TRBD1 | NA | CASSVDRDGGYTF | TGTGCCAGCAGCGTGGACAGGGATGGTGGCTACACCTTC
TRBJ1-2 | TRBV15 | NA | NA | CATSRDPGNYGYTF | TGTGCCACCAGCAGAGACCCAGGCAACTATGGCTACACCTTC
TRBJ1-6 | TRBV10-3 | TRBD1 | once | CATKLPGQGKSPLHF | TGTGCCACCAAACTACCCGGACAGGGGAAATCACCCCTCCACTTT
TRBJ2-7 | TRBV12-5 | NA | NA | CASGEGVHYEQYF | TGTGCTAGTGGTGAGGGGGTCCACTACGAGCAGTACTTC